This T cell receptor (beta chain) was sequenced for a study of blood T cell repertoires in COVID-19. Sequenced by immunoSEQ multiplex PCR; TCRdb stores in-frame clones only, minus some. The data show a few hundred thousand clones, with about 88% seen just once and around 3% held by the top ten. Deletions cut 1 base from V and 4 bases from J, with 12 bases between. The CDR3 is 15 residues long. Germline V gene data show CDR1 as SGHNT and CDR2 as YENEEA. V usage is TRBV11-3 and J usage is TRBJ2-3, with D perhaps TRBD1 (5 bases). The sample was PBMCs or T cells enriched from blood (not recorded which). The clonotype comes from a woman in her forties or fifties who had recovered from COVID-19. Here the CDR3 reads CASSLGQTAADTQYF. In DNA, the CDR3 is TGTGCCAGCAGCTTAGGTCAGACAGCAGCAGATACGCAGTATTTT.